These 22 T cell receptor beta chains were sequenced from one sample in a study of glioma-infiltrating T cells. The iRepertoire nested amplicon-rescue multiplex PCR amplified TCR alpha and beta CDR3s from RNA. TCRdb ran MiXCR on the multiplex PCR reads and lists one entry per CDR3 protein. The sample has about 94,000 distinct CDR3 sequences, about 23% seen once. The sample comprised glioma tissue, nonneoplastic brain tissue, or PBMCs (not recorded which). All receptors come from a human donor with low-grade glioma or glioblastoma, undergoing nonglioma brain surgery, or in good health (not recorded which).

This clonotype was seen at least ten times. The chain couples TRBV7-2 to TRBJ1-1, with D unclear. Germline V CDR1 and CDR2: SGHTA, FQGNSA. Trimming shortened V by 2 bases and J by 4 bases, and 8 bases separated the two germline ends. The CDR3 sequence is 13 residues long. CDR3 in DNA: TGTGCCAGCAGCTTAACTACAAGCACTGAAGCTTTCTTT. Translated: CASSLTTSTEAFF.

This clonotype was found many times. The chain couples TRBV7-9 to TRBJ2-1, with 9 bases matching TRBD1. Germline CDR1 and CDR2: SEHNR and FQNEAQ (reference sequence). The CDR3 runs 12 residues. Germline trimming cut 5 bases from V and 14 bases from J; bases unmatched to any gene: 7. CDR3 DNA: TGTGCCAGCAGCCCACACAGGGGGCAGAAGTTCTTC. Translated, it gives CASSPHRGQKFF.

This clonotype was seen repeatedly, ten times or more. CDR3 protein: CASSYSRGSGELFF. The CDR3 nucleotides are TGTGCCAGCAGTTACTCGAGAGGGTCCGGGGAGCTGTTTTTT. The gene calls are TRBV6-2 or TRBV6-3 and TRBJ2-2; a weak D match, TRBD2 (5 bases). This CDR3 spans 14 amino acids. Germline V gives CDR1 MNHEY, CDR2 SVGEGT. V lost 0 bases to trimming and J lost 6 bases, with 8 bases between them.

The sample holds many counts of this clonotype. This chain links TRBV18 with TRBJ1-4, with TRBD1 identical over 7 bases. V shed 4 bases and J 0 bases; nucleotides not matched to a gene: 5. The CDR3 totals 16 residues. CDR1 is KGHSH, CDR2 LQKENI, per germline. CDR3 amino acids: CASSRRQGSTNEKLFF. The CDR3 bases are TGTGCCAGCTCACGGAGACAGGGCTCAACTAATGAAAAACTGTTTTTT.

This clonotype was counted at least ten times. V and J are TRBV27 and TRBJ1-1; 8 bases match TRBD1. With V trimmed by 4 bases and J by 4 bases, 5 bases remained unmatched. This CDR3 is built from 14 residues. CDR1 is MNHEY, CDR2 SMNVEV, per germline (reference sequence). The CDR3 spells CASSSQGAGTEAFF. CDR3 coding DNA: TGTGCCAGCAGTTCCCAGGGGGCTGGCACTGAAGCTTTCTTT.

The CDR3, as DNA: TGTGCCAGTAGTATAAGGCAGGGGAGGGAACAGCCCCAGCATTTT. It encodes CASSIRQGREQPQHF. The chain has TRBV19 and TRBJ1-5; maybe TRBD1 (6 bases). Trimming stripped 2 bases from V and 7 bases from J, with 15 bases between. The germline V gene encodes CDR1 LNHDA and CDR2 SQIVND (reference sequence). The CDR3 is 15 residues long.

The rearrangement joins TRBV10-3 to TRBJ2-7, with a tentative D call TRBD2 (6 bases). Trimming removed 3 bases from V and 5 bases from J, with 14 bases in between. Looked up from germline, CDR1 is ENHRY and CDR2 is SYGVKD. The CDR3 contains 14 residues. This CDR3 is CAISDTGLTHEQYF. CDR3 coding DNA: TGTGCCATCAGTGACACCGGACTAACTCACGAGCAGTACTTC.

This clonotype was counted ten times or more. The V and J genes are TRBV7-9 and TRBJ1-3, with D unclear. The CDR3 is 16 residues long. Germline V gene lookup returns CDR1 SEHNR and CDR2 FQNEAQ (reference sequence). The V end was cut by 2 bases, the J end by 0 bases, with 11 bases between. The CDR3, as DNA: TGTGCCAGCAGCTTAACAGCCCTCGTCTCTGGAAACACCATATATTTT. It encodes CASSLTALVSGNTIYF.

This clonotype was seen many times. V usage is TRBV28 and J usage is TRBJ2-5; D is ambiguous. V was pared by 4 bases and J by 1 base, with 13 bases between. Germline V gene sequence: CDR1 MDHEN, CDR2 SYDVKM. The CDR3 is 15 amino acids. CDR3 bases: TGTGCCAGCAGTTCTGTAGGGCTACGCCAAGAGACCCAGTACTTC. Protein sequence: CASSSVGLRQETQYF.

This clonotype was picked up many times. The rearrangement links TRBV20-1 to TRBJ2-1; 7 positions agree with TRBD2. Germline V CDR1 and CDR2: DFQATT, SNEGSKA (reference sequence). This CDR3 contains 15 residues. V gave up 4 bases and J gave up 0 bases; unmatched junction bases: 6. The CDR3 loop is CSAILAANSYNEQFF. CDR3 bases: TGCAGTGCTATCCTAGCGGCGAACTCCTACAATGAGCAGTTCTTC.

At least ten counts were recorded for this clonotype. The chain uses TRBV2 and TRBJ1-1; possibly TRBD1 for D (5 bases). The V end was cut by 7 bases, the J end by 0 bases, with 9 bases between. The CDR3 runs to 13 residues. Looked up from germline, CDR1 is SNHLY and CDR2 is FYNNEI. CDR3 sequence: CASNRQLNTEAFF. In DNA form, the CDR3 reads TGTGCCAGCAATCGACAGTTGAACACTGAAGCTTTCTTT.

This clonotype was observed a handful of times. The CDR3 region is CASSAGLPNYGYTF. As DNA, the CDR3 is TGTGCCAGCAGCGCGGGACTCCCGAACTATGGCTACACCTTC. V gene TRBV5-6 combines with J gene TRBJ1-2; TRBD1 might be the D (5 bases). Trimming removed 4 bases from V and 2 bases from J, with 12 bases in between. The CDR3 totals 14 residues. The germline V gene has CDR1 SGHDT and CDR2 YYEEEE. The whole variable domain, filled in from reference TRBV5-6 and TRBJ1-2, reads DAGVTQSPTHLIKTRGQQVTLRCSPKSGHDTVSWYQQALGQGPQFIFQYYEEEERQRGNFPDRFSGHQFPNYSSELNVNALLLGDSALYLCASSAGLPNYGYTFGSGTRLTVV.

In its sample, this clonotype was seen once. The germline gene is not matched at one end of the junction; a read error may be the cause. The chain uses TRBV20-1 and TRBJ1-1; no firm D call. Germline-derived CDR1 and CDR2 are DFQATT and SNEGSKA (reference sequence). CDR3 size: 12 residues. The DNA of the CDR3 is TGTAGTGGCGGTGAGGGAAGGGCTGAAGCTTCCTTT. It translates to CSGGEGRAEASF.

This clonotype was detected a few times. The chain links TRBV29-1 to TRBJ2-6, with 9 bases that match TRBD1. Germline trimming cut 6 bases from V and 0 bases from J; bases unmatched to any gene: 6. CDR1 is SQVTM and CDR2 is ANQGSEA in the germline V gene. The CDR3 sequence is 16 residues long. The CDR3 protein is CSVRTGEGSGANVLTF. CDR3 coding DNA: TGCAGCGTACGGACAGGGGAGGGCTCTGGGGCCAACGTCCTGACTTTC.

Written as DNA, the CDR3 is TGCGCCAGCAGCCAGATACAGGTGAACACTGAAGCTTTCTTT. It is translated as CASSQIQVNTEAFF. V usage is TRBV5-1 and J usage is TRBJ1-1; possibly TRBD1 for D (5 bases). Between the trimmed V and J ends, which lost 4 bases and 0 bases, there was a span of 10 bases. Germline CDR1 reads SGHRS; CDR2 reads YFSETQ. This CDR3 has 14 residues. The variable domain in full, completed from reference TRBV5-1 and TRBJ1-1, reads KAGVTQTPRYLIKTRGQQVTLSCSPISGHRSVSWYQQTPGQGLQFLFEYFSETQRNKGNFPGRFSGRQFSNSRSEMNVSTLELGDSALYLCASSQIQVNTEAFFGQGTRLTVV.

This clonotype has a count of ten or more. This rearrangement joins TRBV18 to TRBJ1-1; a weak D match, TRBD1 (5 bases). With 3 bases removed from V and 6 bases from J, the gap between germline ends came to 14 bases. This CDR3 is built from 14 residues. Germline assignment: CDR1 KGHSH and CDR2 LQKENI. The CDR3 region is CASSPLDRLPEAFF. In nucleotides, the CDR3 is TGTGCCAGCTCACCTCTCGACAGATTACCTGAAGCTTTCTTT.

The chain combines TRBV29-1 with TRBJ2-7; D is unclear. The CDR3 consists of 12 residues. V dropped 4 bases and J dropped 2 bases, with 9 bases sitting between them. Germline V gene lookup returns CDR1 SQVTM and CDR2 ANQGSEA. The CDR3 coding sequence is TGCAGCGTTGTAGATGCGGCCTACGAGCAGTACTTC. Its translation: CSVVDAAYEQYF.

A note on this clonotype: A read error may explain this, as a much larger clone is one base away. The V and J genes are TRBV7-2 and TRBJ2-1, with TRBD2 identical over 8 bases. The CDR3 is made up of 15 amino acids. With 1 base clipped from V and 6 bases from J, the junction kept 5 bases outside the gene matches. CDR1 is SGHTA and CDR2 is FQGNSA in the germline V gene. CDR3 bases: TGTGCCAGCAGCTTAGTTCCTAGCGGGTTCAATGAGCAGTTCTTC. Encoded protein: CASSLVPSGFNEQFF.

In its sample, this clonotype was seen many times. The gene calls are TRBV18 and TRBJ2-3; 8 bases match TRBD2. The CDR3 consists of 15 residues. Germline assignment: CDR1 KGHSH and CDR2 LQKENI. The V and J ends lost 6 bases and 4 bases, in that order; junction bases with no gene match: 9. The CDR3 is CASSQAGTSADTQYF. The DNA of the CDR3 is TGTGCCAGCTCCCAAGCCGGGACTAGTGCAGATACGCAGTATTTT.

This clonotype was recorded many times. The chain links TRBV4-2 to TRBJ1-5; D remains ambiguous. Germline V lookup: CDR1 LGHNA, CDR2 YNFKEQ. The V gene lost 0 bases and the J gene lost 7 bases, with 7 bases spanning the gap. The CDR3 covers 13 residues. The CDR3 sequence is CASSQDPGQPQHF. CDR3 DNA: TGTGCCAGCAGCCAAGATCCCGGGCAGCCCCAGCATTTT.

The chain employs TRBV3-1 and TRBJ1-2; 10 bases are shared with TRBD1. The CDR3 totals 15 residues. Germline CDR1 and CDR2: LGHDT and YNNKEL (reference sequence). V lost 2 bases to trimming and J lost 8 bases; unmatched junction nucleotides: 8. CDR3 nucleotides: TGTGCCAGCAGCCAAAAAAGCGGGACAGGGGTCGGCTACACCTTC. Translation: CASSQKSGTGVGYTF.

As to this clonotype: One base away lies a much larger clone, so this may be a sequencing read error. The gene calls are TRBV4-2 and TRBJ2-1, with 9 bases lining up with TRBD2. Trimming took 4 bases from V and 3 from J; bases not matched to a gene: 4. There are 15 residues in the CDR3. The germline V gene has CDR1 LGHNA and CDR2 YNFKEQ. DNA of the CDR3: TGTGCCAGCAGCCTACGTAGCGGGGGCTACAATGAGCAGTTCTTC. Its protein product is CASSLRSGGYNEQFF.